Following are 30 T cell receptor beta chains from one sample sequenced in a study of shared clonotypes between healthy human individuals. CD8 cells classed as naive were CD45RO-negative and positively selected for CCR7, excluding terminally differentiated effector memory CD45RA+ cells. The assay was immunoSEQ multiplex PCR, and TCRdb's table has in-frame clones only and misses some. The table lists about 580,000 clones, 98% of them singletons, with around 0.3% in the top ten. What was sequenced was naive CD8+ T cells sorted from blood. These receptor sequences come from a man aged 25 to 40 in good health.

This clone was observed once. This chain uses TRBV19 with TRBJ2-2; weak D call: TRBD2 (5 bases). Trimming pared 7 bases from V and 9 bases from J, leaving 18 bases between. This CDR3 has 14 amino acids. Germline CDR1 reads LNHDA; CDR2 reads SQIVND (reference sequence). CDR3 sequence (DNA): TGTGCCAGTACATACGGGGTCCTTGGGAGGGAGCTGTTTTTT. Translation gives CASTYGVLGRELFF.

The rearrangement uses TRBV27 and TRBJ2-7; TRBD2 matches at 9 bases. V lost 7 bases, J lost 2 bases, and 3 bases stayed unmatched. The CDR3 spans 13 residues. Germline lookup yields CDR1 MNHEY and CDR2 SMNVEV (reference sequence). The CDR3 here is CASKASGTYEQYF. DNA of the CDR3: TGTGCCAGCAAGGCTAGCGGGACCTACGAGCAGTACTTC.

The count of this clone is one. This chain joins TRBV9 and TRBJ2-3, with 12 bases fitting TRBD2. The trim removed 3 bases at V and 0 bases at J, leaving 2 bases unmatched. There are 16 residues in the CDR3. Germline CDR1 SGDLS, CDR2 YYNGEE. CDR3 sequence: CASSAGTSGSTDTQYF. For the CDR3, the DNA is TGTGCCAGCAGCGCCGGGACTAGCGGGAGCACAGATACGCAGTATTTT.

V usage is TRBV27 and J usage is TRBJ2-7, with 11 bases matching TRBD1. The CDR3 consists of 15 residues. Trimming at V came to 2 bases and at J to 3 bases, leaving 3 bases not matched to a gene. CDR1 is MNHEY and CDR2 is SMNVEV in the germline V gene (reference sequence). The CDR3 DNA follows: TGTGCCAGCAGTTTAGGACAGGGGGCAGACTACGAGCAGTACTTC. It translates to CASSLGQGADYEQYF.

This clone was recorded only once. The chain carries TRBV29-1 and TRBJ2-7; D is unresolved. Trimming removed 6 bases from V and 2 bases from J, with 14 bases in between. The CDR3 length is 13 residues. Germline values: CDR1 SQVTM, CDR2 ANQGSEA. The CDR3 DNA reads as TGCAGCGTCGACGACACCTTCACCTACGAGCAGTACTTC. Its translation is CSVDDTFTYEQYF.

J is TRBJ2-7 and V is TRBV27; 14 bases line up with TRBD2. Trimming removed 7 bases from V and 3 bases from J; junction bases left unmatched: 11. CDR1 MNHEY and CDR2 SMNVEV come from the germline V gene (reference sequence). This CDR3 contains 17 residues. The CDR3 loop reads CASNPGLAGASFYEQYF. CDR3 nucleotide sequence: TGTGCCAGCAACCCGGGACTAGCGGGAGCCTCCTTCTACGAGCAGTACTTC.

The chain couples TRBV19 to TRBJ1-1; D gene uncertain. This CDR3 contains 12 residues. Between the trimmed V and J ends, which lost 7 bases and 1 base, there was a span of 7 bases. Germline-derived CDR1 and CDR2 are LNHDA and SQIVND (reference sequence). CDR3 in DNA: TGTGCCAGTAAGTACTGGAACACTGAAGCTTTCTTT. This codes for CASKYWNTEAFF.

J is TRBJ2-1 and V is TRBV5-8; TRBD2 agrees at 8 bases. The CDR3 contains 17 residues. V was pared by 0 bases and J by 6 bases, with 11 bases of the junction left unmatched. Germline V gene data show CDR1 as SGHTS and CDR2 as YDEGEE. Written as DNA, the CDR3 is TGTGCCAGCAGCTTGGATCCCTTCGGGGGGGGGTCCAATGAGCAGTTCTTC. As protein: CASSLDPFGGGSNEQFF.

J is TRBJ2-3 and V is TRBV4-3; D unclear. V shed 4 bases and J shed 6 bases, with 11 bases lying between them. This CDR3 region has 13 residues. Germline CDR1 is LGHNA and CDR2 is YSLEER. CDR3 region: CASSPGSQDTQYF. CDR3 DNA sequence: TGCGCCAGCAGCCCAGGATCCCAGGATACGCAGTATTTT.

The chain employs TRBV2 and TRBJ2-7, with TRBD2 matching over 10 bases. Germline trimming cut 7 bases from V and 0 bases from J; bases unmatched to any gene: 15. CDR1 and CDR2 from the germline V gene are SNHLY and FYNNEI. The CDR3 sequence is 18 residues long. The CDR3 DNA reads as TGTGCCAGCACCGTAAACGGGCTAGCGGGAGCTTTCTCCTACGAGCAGTACTTC. This encodes CASTVNGLAGAFSYEQYF.

The chain combines TRBV15 with TRBJ2-7, with 8 bases fitting TRBD1. J gave up 2 bases and V 4 bases, and 10 bases lay outside the gene matches. Looked up from germline, CDR1 is LNHNV and CDR2 is YYDKDF (reference sequence). The CDR3 runs to 16 residues. Written as DNA, the CDR3 is TGTGCCACCAGCATCCACAGGGGGTCGGCTACCTACGAGCAGTACTTC. Residues: CATSIHRGSATYEQYF.

The V call is TRBV11-2, the J call TRBJ2-3; 9 nucleotides align to TRBD1. Germline V gene sequence: CDR1 SGHAT, CDR2 FQNNGV. V gave up 7 bases and J gave up 0 bases; unmatched junction bases: 5. CDR3 size: 15 residues. CDR3 nucleotide sequence: TGTGCCAGCAACGAACAGGGGGCGAGCACAGATACGCAGTATTTT. As protein: CASNEQGASTDTQYF.

In DNA, the CDR3 is TGTGCCAGCAGCCGTGGGAGAGGGGAGCAGTTCTTC. It is translated as CASSRGRGEQFF. The V call is TRBV14, the J call TRBJ2-1; tentatively, D is TRBD2 (5 bases). CDR3 length equals 12 residues. Trimming removed 4 bases at V and 10 bases at J, with 11 bases between. Germline assignment: CDR1 SGHDN and CDR2 FVKESK. The full variable domain, with the rest looked up from reference TRBV14 and TRBJ2-1, is EAGVTQFPSHSVIEKGQTVTLRCDPISGHDNLYWYRRVMGKEIKFLLHFVKESKQDESGMPNNRFLAERTGGTYSTLKVQPAELEDSGVYFCASSRGRGEQFFGPGTRLTVL.

This chain links TRBV2 with TRBJ2-1, with TRBD2 as a possible D gene (5 bases). V lost 1 base and J lost 8, with 15 bases in between. Germline assignment: CDR1 SNHLY and CDR2 FYNNEI. The CDR3 has 15 residues. The CDR3: CASSEGASTWDEQFF. For the CDR3, the DNA is TGTGCCAGCAGTGAAGGGGCTAGCACCTGGGATGAGCAGTTCTTC.

The J gene is TRBJ2-1, the V gene TRBV27; D ambiguous. The germline V gene encodes CDR1 MNHEY and CDR2 SMNVEV (reference sequence). Trimming removed 5 bases from V and 5 bases from J, with 10 bases in between. The CDR3 extends over 13 amino acids. The CDR3 DNA follows: TGTGCCAGCAGTCCTCCAACCCACAATGAGCAGTTCTTC. Translating gives CASSPPTHNEQFF.

The chain joins TRBV5-1 to TRBJ1-4; TRBD1 is a possible D gene (6 bases). The CDR3 has 15 residues. The V gene's germline CDR1 is SGHRS and CDR2 YFSETQ. V lost 2 bases to trimming and J lost 5 bases, with 13 bases between them. The CDR3 DNA is TGCGCCAGCAGCTTTTTGGGACAACTGAATGAAAAACTGTTTTTT. Encoded protein: CASSFLGQLNEKLFF.

V and J are TRBV4-1 and TRBJ2-1; no clear D gene. CDR1 and CDR2 (germline): MGHRA, YSYEKL. The CDR3 covers 15 residues. Trimming removed 0 bases from V and 6 bases from J, with 12 bases in between. CDR3 nucleotides: TGCGCCAGCAGCCAAGACAGACCTCTGGGCAATGAGCAGTTCTTC. Translation gives CASSQDRPLGNEQFF.

The V gene is TRBV27, the J gene TRBJ2-2; D uncertain. Germline V gene lookup returns CDR1 MNHEY and CDR2 SMNVEV (reference sequence). The CDR3 has 13 residues. V shed 4 bases and J shed 5 bases, with 8 bases lying between them. The DNA of the CDR3 is TGTGCCAGCAGTTGGTCAGGAACCGGGGAGCTGTTTTTT. Translation: CASSWSGTGELFF.

The chain recombines TRBV7-8 with TRBJ1-5, with no clear D. CDR1 and CDR2 (germline): SGHVS, FQNEAQ. V lost 1 base and J 3 bases, leaving 10 bases between the germline ends. The CDR3 extends over 15 amino acids. The CDR3 DNA follows: TGTGCCAGCAGCTTAGTGGCAGTAAACAATCAGCCCCAGCATTTT. Translating gives CASSLVAVNNQPQHF.

Comment on this clone: This sample also contains other DNA sequences that code for the same CDR3. This chain uses TRBV29-1 with TRBJ1-1; D ambiguous. V gave up 4 bases and J gave up 5 bases, with 5 bases separating them. The germline V gene has CDR1 SQVTM and CDR2 ANQGSEA. CDR3 length: 10 residues. CDR3 DNA: TGCAGCGTTGTTGGGACTGAAGCTTTCTTT. It translates to CSVVGTEAFF.

This chain's CDR3 is CASSPRTGSSYNEQFF. As DNA, the CDR3 is TGTGCCAGCAGCCCAAGGACGGGGAGCTCCTACAATGAGCAGTTCTTC. The chain links TRBV7-7 to TRBJ2-1, with a weak D call TRBD2 (5 bases). Trimming shortened V by 5 bases and J by 0 bases, and 14 bases separated the two germline ends. There are 16 residues in the CDR3. Germline V lookup: CDR1 SSHAT, CDR2 FNYEAQ (reference sequence).

The V call is TRBV28, the J call TRBJ2-7, with 8 bases aligning to TRBD2. The junction had 10 bases not matched to a gene; V was cut back by 5 bases and J by 1 base. CDR3 length: 16 amino acids. The germline gives CDR1 MDHEN, CDR2 SYDVKM. CDR3 nucleotides: TGTGCCAGCAGTCTTGGAGGACTAGCCCAATCCTACGAGCAGTACTTC. It translates to CASSLGGLAQSYEQYF.

The chain couples TRBV14 to TRBJ1-2, with D uncertain. Germline CDR1 and CDR2: SGHDN and FVKESK. The V and J ends lost 3 bases and 4 bases respectively, with 12 bases between them. The CDR3 covers 14 residues. In DNA, the CDR3 is TGTGCCAGCAGCCACACGACTGGATTCTATGGCTACACCTTC. Its protein product is CASSHTTGFYGYTF.

J is TRBJ2-5 and V is TRBV2, with 7 bases aligning to TRBD1. The CDR3 runs to 17 residues. V lost 5 bases and J lost 2; bases outside the gene matches: 14. CDR1 and CDR2 from the germline V gene are SNHLY and FYNNEI. The CDR3 spells CASSTSDRSFKQETQYF. Here the CDR3 DNA reads TGTGCCAGCAGTACCTCGGACAGGTCCTTTAAGCAAGAGACCCAGTACTTC.

The rearrangement links TRBV13 to TRBJ2-1; 11 nucleotides agree with TRBD2. This CDR3 region has 16 residues. Germline CDR1 is PRHDT and CDR2 is FYEKMQ (reference sequence). J gave up 3 bases and V 5 bases, and 6 bases lay outside the gene matches. The CDR3 DNA reads as TGTGCCAGCAGCGGCGGGACTAGCGGATACTACAATGAGCAGTTCTTC. Its protein product is CASSGGTSGYYNEQFF. Together with reference TRBV13 and TRBJ2-1, the CDR3 gives the full variable domain: AAGVIQSPRHLIKEKRETATLKCYPIPRHDTVYWYQQGPGQDPQFLISFYEKMQSDKGSIPDRFSAQQFSDYHSELNMSSLELGDSALYFCASSGGTSGYYNEQFFGPGTRLTVL.

This clone was seen only once. The V gene is TRBV27, the J gene TRBJ2-1; TRBD2 agrees at 8 bases. The CDR3 covers 15 residues. The germline gives CDR1 MNHEY, CDR2 SMNVEV (reference sequence). With V trimmed by 4 bases and J by 3 bases, 5 bases remained unmatched. The CDR3 here is CASSSALAVYNEQFF. The CDR3 bases are TGTGCCAGCAGTTCAGCACTAGCGGTCTACAATGAGCAGTTCTTC.

This clone showed up just a few times. The chain recombines TRBV18 with TRBJ1-1, with D perhaps matching TRBD1 (5 bases). The CDR3 has 17 amino acids. CDR1 and CDR2 from the germline V gene are KGHSH and LQKENI. Deletions cut 0 bases from V and 3 bases from J, with 17 bases between. The DNA of the CDR3 is TGTGCCAGCTCACCACCGGTCGGGGGTCTCGGCGACACTGAAGCTTTCTTT. As protein: CASSPPVGGLGDTEAFF.

The rearrangement joins TRBV4-1 to TRBJ2-1, with TRBD2 matching over 9 bases. The CDR3 extends over 16 amino acids. V dropped 3 bases and J dropped 7; count of bases not matched to a gene: 10. In germline, CDR1 is MGHRA, CDR2 YSYEKL. CDR3 nucleotides: TGCGCCAGCAGCCACCTCCTAGCGGGATTTAGTAATGAGCAGTTCTTC. This encodes CASSHLLAGFSNEQFF.

The chain joins TRBV9 to TRBJ2-1; D gene unclear. Trimming left V 4 bases short and J 5 bases short, with 16 bases between. This CDR3 spans 15 amino acids. Germline CDR1 is SGDLS and CDR2 is YYNGEE. The CDR3: CASSSLGRTDNEQFF. The CDR3 nucleotides are TGTGCCAGCAGCTCCCTCGGGCGGACCGACAATGAGCAGTTCTTC.

The V and J genes are TRBV19 and TRBJ2-7, with 11 bases fitting TRBD2. V was clipped by 5 bases and J by 6 bases; unmatched bases: 9. Germline CDR1 reads LNHDA; CDR2 reads SQIVND (reference sequence). The CDR3 covers 15 residues. DNA of the CDR3: TGTGCCAGTAGTCCGGCACTAGCGGGAGTATTCGAGCAGTACTTC. Translating gives CASSPALAGVFEQYF. Full variable domain (rest looked up from reference TRBV19 and TRBJ2-7): DGGITQSPKYLFRKEGQNVTLSCEQNLNHDAMYWYRQDPGQGLRLIYYSQIVNDFQKGDIAEGYSVSREKKESFPLTVTSAQKNPTAFYLCASSPALAGVFEQYFGPGTRLTVT.